Below, 11 T cell receptor beta chains from the same sample are listed, as sequenced in a study of T cells in Graves' hyperthyroidism and ophthalmopathy. RNA transcripts gave rise to amplified TCR beta CDR3 regions. Researchers ran a first-round RT-PCR on the TCR CDR3 using the HTBI primer set. TCRdb re-analysed the multiplex PCR reads in MiXCR, keeping a single row per CDR3 protein. The sample records more than 600,000 distinct CDR3 sequences, about 16% being singletons. The source material was blood. The receptors were gathered from a man in his late teens or twenties with Graves' hyperthyroidism.

Concerning this clonotype itself: A much larger clonotype is one base distant, so this may be a read error. This chain joins TRBV7-2 and TRBJ2-3; no reliable D call. V gave up 5 bases and J gave up 2 bases, with 5 bases separating them. The germline gives CDR1 SGHTA, CDR2 FQGNSA. The CDR3 length is 12 residues. CDR3 nucleotides: TGTGCCAGCAGCGAATACACAGATACGCAGTATTTT. Translation gives CASSEYTDTQYF. The entire variable domain, with the rest obtained from reference TRBV7-2 and TRBJ2-3, is as follows: GAGVSQSPSNKVTEKGKDVELRCDPISGHTALYWYRQSLGQGLEFLIYFQGNSAPDKSGLPSDRFSAERTGGSVSTLTIQRTQQEDSAVYLCASSEYTDTQYFGPGTRLTVL.

V usage is TRBV27 and J usage is TRBJ2-1, with 7 bases aligning to TRBD1. Germline CDR1 and CDR2: MNHEY and SMNVEV (reference sequence). This CDR3 is built from 13 residues. The V gene end was trimmed by 4 bases and the J gene end by 7 bases; junction bases not matched to a gene: 4. The CDR3 loop is CASSYARGNEQFF. The CDR3 bases are TGTGCCAGCAGTTATGCCAGGGGGAATGAGCAGTTCTTC.

In this sample, this clonotype turned up many times. This chain links TRBV12-3 or TRBV12-4 with TRBJ1-4; D not resolved. V was pared by 2 bases and J by 8 bases, with 12 bases between. This CDR3 is built from 14 residues. As DNA, the CDR3 is TGTGCCAGCAGTTTAAGAAGTACGGGCGAAAAACTGTTTTTT. Translated, it gives CASSLRSTGEKLFF.

A word on this clonotype: A read error may account for a junction end that differs from germline. V gene TRBV29-1 combines with J gene TRBJ2-7; 9 bases map to TRBD1. Per the germline V gene, CDR1 is SQVTM and CDR2 is ANQGSEA. This CDR3 comprises 15 residues. The CDR3 loop reads CSVERSGQGSCEQYF. CDR3 bases: TGCAGCGTTGAACGGTCCGGACAGGGGTCCTGCGAGCAGTACTTC.

The chain combines TRBV7-6 with TRBJ1-2; D ambiguous. Germline assignment: CDR1 SGHVS and CDR2 FNYEAQ. The V end lost 0 bases, the J end lost 4 bases, and 9 bases lay between the germline ends. The CDR3 has 14 residues. The chain's CDR3 is CASSLAPGPYGYTF. The CDR3 DNA is TGTGCCAGCAGCTTAGCTCCCGGGCCCTATGGCTACACCTTC.

Concerning this clonotype: This may stem from a read error, because a much larger clone lies one nucleotide away. This CDR3 reads CASRSGQAIYEQYF. DNA of the CDR3: TGTGCCAGCAGATCGGGACAGGCAATTTACGAGCAGTACTTC. The V gene is TRBV28, the J gene TRBJ2-7; 8 bases line up with TRBD1. With V trimmed by 6 bases and J by 4 bases, 8 bases remained unmatched. Germline V gene lookup returns CDR1 MDHEN and CDR2 SYDVKM. The CDR3 length is 14 residues.

J is TRBJ2-7 and V is TRBV5-1; D is possibly TRBD2 (6 bases). V lost 2 bases to trimming and J lost 6 bases, with 15 bases between them. The germline gives CDR1 SGHRS, CDR2 YFSETQ. CDR3 length: 14 amino acids. The CDR3 is CASSLIPGEGEQYF. The CDR3 region has the DNA TGCGCCAGCAGCTTAATCCCGGGGGAAGGCGAGCAGTACTTC.

This clonotype has at least ten counts. J is TRBJ1-2 and V is TRBV6-1, with TRBD1 matching 9 bases. This CDR3 region has 13 residues. Germline V gene data show CDR1 as MNHNS and CDR2 as SASEGT. J lost 8 bases, V lost 10 bases, and 11 bases had no gene match. The CDR3 here is CAIYSTGGWGYTF. CDR3 DNA sequence: TGTGCCATTTACTCGACAGGGGGATGGGGCTACACCTTC.

V gene TRBV19 combines with J gene TRBJ1-5; D remains unclear. The length of the CDR3 is 22 residues. The germline V gene encodes CDR1 LNHDA and CDR2 SQIVND (reference sequence). The V gene lost 4 bases and the J gene lost 1 base, with 32 bases spanning the gap. The CDR3 coding sequence is TGTGCCAGTAGTAGCGAAAGTGGTTTTTACCCCGTGTCGGTTTGGAGCAATCAGCCCCAGCATTTT. Translation: CASSSESGFYPVSVWSNQPQHF.

This chain connects TRBV24-1 to TRBJ1-5, with a weak D call TRBD1 (5 bases). Germline CDR1 and CDR2: KGHDR and SFDVKD. V was cut by 5 bases and J by 1 base, with 11 bases left in between. The CDR3 length is 15 residues. The CDR3 bases are TGTGCCACCAGTGCCCCGGGACTCAGCAATCAGCCCCAGCATTTT. Residues: CATSAPGLSNQPQHF.

The chain has TRBV7-9 and TRBJ1-2, with 8 bases that match TRBD1. In germline, CDR1 is SEHNR, CDR2 FQNEAQ (reference sequence). J gave up 8 bases and V 4 bases, and 12 bases lay outside the gene matches. The CDR3 spans 15 residues. The CDR3 reads CASSSPTGDTGGYTF. In DNA, the CDR3 is TGTGCCAGCAGCTCCCCGACAGGGGATACTGGGGGCTACACCTTC.